This T cell receptor beta chain was recorded in a study of metastatic and nonmetastatic thyroid tumors. As for the study in general: Repertoires of blood and of tissue (tumor or nodule) from malignant and benign thyroid patients were compared.

Study results and caveats: The study reportedly found significantly higher TCR beta diversity in malignant thyroid tumors than benign nodules, in blood and tumor.

Before thyroid surgery, none of the patients had received any treatment. Under the authors' procedure: CDR3 differences across clinicopathological groups were used to build a distant-metastasis classifier for papillary thyroid cancer. From the PCR reads, TCRdb re-called clones with MiXCR. TCRdb, not the original authors, processed these V and J calls. This sample yields 24,000 or so clones, of which 9.5% to 13% are seen a single time; roughly 30% belongs to the top ten. In this sample, this clone turned up many times. Its antigen is currently unknown. Germline V gene sequence: CDR1 DFQATT, CDR2 SNEGSKA (reference sequence). Trimming cost V 3 bases and J 7 bases, with 16 bases left between them. This CDR3 has 14 amino acids.

The specimen sequenced was blood. The chain carries TRBV20-1 and TRBJ2-1; D might be TRBD2 (7 bases). The receptor comes from a female donor with papillary thyroid cancer or a benign thyroid nodule (not recorded which). Some clones in this sample may be carry-over from other donors' samples. CDR3 residues: CSASRGAGQNEQFF. The CDR3 nucleotides read TGCAGTGCTAGTCGGGGGGCCGGACAAAATGAGCAGTTCTTC.